These 19 T cell receptor beta chains came from one sample sequenced in a study of T cell changes during pregnancy in multiple sclerosis. TCRdb's copy holds only in-frame clones and misses some; the assay was immunoSEQ multiplex PCR. In the table there are around 78,000 clones, 90% to 95% of which are singletons. Sample: peripheral blood, taken in the third trimester of pregnancy. These receptors came from a female donor in good health, enrolled as a control in a pregnancy study.

The rearrangement joins TRBV25-1 to TRBJ1-1; no firm D call. V gave up 3 bases and J gave up 5 bases, with 19 bases separating them. This CDR3 region has 16 residues. Germline CDR1 and CDR2: MGHDK and SYGVNS. CDR3 protein: CASSDRVRESGTEAFF. In nucleotides, the CDR3 is TGTGCCAGCAGTGATCGAGTGCGGGAAAGTGGTACTGAAGCTTTCTTT.

J is TRBJ2-5 and V is TRBV4-3; TRBD2 is a possible D gene (6 bases). The CDR3 contains 16 residues. Trimming took 1 base from V and 5 from J, leaving 17 bases between them. The germline V gene encodes CDR1 LGHNA and CDR2 YSLEER. Written as DNA, the CDR3 is TGCGCCAGCAGCCAAGTGGGGCAAGGTGGGGGGGAGACCCAGTACTTC. Translating it yields CASSQVGQGGGETQYF.

About this clone: At one of its ends the junction is not consistent with the germline gene, which may arise from a read error. The chain combines TRBV7-2 with TRBJ2-6, with D maybe TRBD1 (5 bases). The germline V gene has CDR1 SGHTA and CDR2 FQGNSA. The CDR3 is 16 amino acids. The CDR3 nucleotides read TGTGCCAGCAGCTTAGCGCTAAACTCTGGGGCCAACGTCCTAACTTTC. Protein sequence: CASSLALNSGANVLTF.

V usage is TRBV27 and J usage is TRBJ2-1; TRBD2 aligns across 8 bases. Germline assignment: CDR1 MNHEY and CDR2 SMNVEV (reference sequence). Trimming at V came to 3 bases and at J to 8 bases, leaving 15 bases not matched to a gene. CDR3 length: 17 amino acids. The CDR3 is CASSFPKTSGRTDEQFF. The CDR3 region has the DNA TGTGCCAGCAGTTTCCCCAAAACTAGCGGAAGAACGGATGAGCAGTTCTTC.

The V call is TRBV4-3, the J call TRBJ2-2; the D is unclear. This CDR3 is 17 amino acids long. Germline CDR1 reads LGHNA; CDR2 reads YSLEER. V was cut by 1 base and J by 2 bases, with 14 bases left in between. The CDR3 DNA reads as TGCGCCAGCAGCCAAGGCTCAGAGACTGGAAACACCGGGGAGCTGTTTTTT. As protein: CASSQGSETGNTGELFF.

This chain joins TRBV7-7 and TRBJ2-2; 9 bases are a match to TRBD2. There are 15 residues in the CDR3. Germline V lookup: CDR1 SSHAT, CDR2 FNYEAQ (reference sequence). The V gene end was trimmed by 5 bases and the J gene end by 5 bases; junction bases not matched to a gene: 6. In nucleotides, the CDR3 is TGTGCCAGCAGCCGGGCGGGAGGGGCGACCGGGGAGCTGTTTTTT. As protein: CASSRAGGATGELFF.

V usage is TRBV7-2 and J usage is TRBJ1-4; 7 bases are a match to TRBD1. The CDR3 is made up of 16 amino acids. The germline gives CDR1 SGHTA, CDR2 FQGNSA. V lost 5 bases and J lost 4; bases outside the gene matches: 10. The DNA of the CDR3 is TGTGCCAGCAGCCCCGAAGGGGGCAGGGTTAATGAAAAACTGTTTTTT. As protein: CASSPEGGRVNEKLFF.

The chain carries TRBV6-6 and TRBJ1-2; no reliable D call. Between the trimmed V and J ends, which lost 5 bases and 1 base, there was a span of 17 bases. CDR3 size: 16 residues. From germline, CDR1 is MNHNY and CDR2 SVGAGI (reference sequence). The CDR3 bases are TGTGCCAGCAGTCCGTTAGGAGGGTACGATAACTATGGCTACACCTTC. Translation gives CASSPLGGYDNYGYTF.

CDR3 sequence: CASSRTGFGEQYF. CDR3 coding DNA: TGTGCCAGCAGTCGGACAGGCTTTGGAGAGCAGTACTTC. The chain joins TRBV6-5 to TRBJ2-7; 7 nucleotides line up with TRBD1. V trimming: 5 bases; J trimming: 7 bases; junction bases outside the gene matches: 8. Germline CDR1 MNHEY, CDR2 SVGAGI. This CDR3 comprises 13 residues.

This chain links TRBV19 with TRBJ1-2, with D hard to call. This CDR3 has 13 residues. CDR1 and CDR2 (germline): LNHDA, SQIVND (reference sequence). Deletions cut 4 bases from V and 2 bases from J, with 8 bases between. CDR3 region: CASSTRVNYGYTF. The CDR3, as DNA: TGTGCCAGTAGTACCCGGGTCAACTATGGCTACACCTTC.

V and J are TRBV12-5 and TRBJ2-7; TRBD1 aligns across 9 bases. The CDR3 spans 14 residues. The ends lost 5 bases at V and 5 bases at J; junction bases unmatched: 7. Germline V gene sequence: CDR1 LGHNT, CDR2 FRNRAP. This CDR3 is CASGPRQGGHEQYF. The CDR3 nucleotides read TGTGCTAGTGGTCCTAGACAGGGGGGCCACGAGCAGTACTTC. The entire variable domain, with the rest obtained from reference TRBV12-5 and TRBJ2-7, is as follows: DARVTQTPRHKVTEMGQEVTMRCQPILGHNTVFWYRQTMMQGLELLAYFRNRAPLDDSGMPKDRFSAEMPDATLATLKIQPSEPRDSAVYFCASGPRQGGHEQYFGPGTRLTVT.

This chain links TRBV6-5 with TRBJ1-5; D is unclear. CDR1 and CDR2 (germline): MNHEY, SVGAGI. Trimming took off 0 bases at V and 6 bases at J, with 12 bases between the two ends. The CDR3 sequence is 15 residues long. The CDR3 loop reads CASSYSPPRGQPQHF. The CDR3 DNA sequence: TGTGCCAGCAGTTACTCCCCACCCCGAGGTCAGCCCCAGCATTTT.

This sequence joins TRBV7-9 and TRBJ2-1, with 9 bases that match TRBD2. The CDR3 consists of 16 residues. Looked up from germline, CDR1 is SEHNR and CDR2 is FQNEAQ (reference sequence). The V and J ends lost 0 bases and 8 bases, in that order; junction bases with no gene match: 8. The DNA for the CDR3 is TGTGCCAGCAGCTTAGCGGATCTGCGGGAGGGTCATGAGCAGTTCTTC. Translation gives CASSLADLREGHEQFF.

The chain links TRBV7-2 to TRBJ1-1; D is possibly TRBD1 (6 bases). Per germline, CDR1 SGHTA and CDR2 FQGNSA. The ends were cut back, 5 bases at V and 1 base at J, with 14 bases in the middle. This CDR3 has 15 residues. CDR3 in DNA: TGTGCCAGCAGCCGACACGGGGGGCGGAACACTGAAGCTTTCTTT. Protein product: CASSRHGGRNTEAFF.

The chain has TRBV5-1 and TRBJ1-2, with TRBD1 matching 7 bases. The CDR3 sequence is 15 residues long. The J segment lost 0 bases and the V segment lost 8 bases, leaving 10 bases of the junction unmatched. Germline CDR1 and CDR2: SGHRS and YFSETQ. The CDR3 nucleotides are TGCGCCAGGGGCGAATGGGACAGCTCTAACTATGGCTACACCTTC. Its translation is CARGEWDSSNYGYTF.

The chain is built from TRBV4-2 and TRBJ2-7; tentatively, D is TRBD1 (6 bases). The V gene lost 1 base and the J gene lost 3 bases, with 22 bases spanning the gap. CDR3 length equals 18 residues. In germline, CDR1 is LGHNA, CDR2 YNFKEQ. CDR3 coding DNA: TGTGCCAGCAGCCAAGCGGGACAAGGCCTTGCCAATGTCTACGAGCAGTACTTC. Residues: CASSQAGQGLANVYEQYF.

V and J are TRBV6-1 and TRBJ2-1; 11 bases are shared with TRBD2. Trimming took 4 bases from V and 4 from J; bases not matched to a gene: 3. The CDR3 consists of 15 residues. Germline values: CDR1 MNHNS, CDR2 SASEGT. Here the CDR3 reads CASSVSGRAYNEQFF. The CDR3 DNA reads TGTGCCAGCAGTGTTAGCGGGAGGGCTTACAATGAGCAGTTCTTC.

The chain recombines TRBV5-1 with TRBJ1-4; no reliable D call. V was pared by 7 bases and J by 8 bases, with 18 bases between. This CDR3 region has 14 residues. Germline loops: CDR1 SGHRS, CDR2 YFSETQ. This CDR3 is CASGPNLQSEKLFF. In DNA form, the CDR3 reads TGCGCCAGCGGCCCCAACCTCCAGTCCGAAAAACTGTTTTTT.

The gene calls are TRBV18 and TRBJ2-3, with 11 positions matching TRBD1. V lost 1 base, J lost 2 bases, and 8 bases stayed unmatched. There are 18 residues in the CDR3. Germline V gene lookup returns CDR1 KGHSH and CDR2 LQKENI. In nucleotides, the CDR3 is TGTGCCAGCTCACCACAGGGACAGGGGGTCGCGTTCACAGATACGCAGTATTTT. This codes for CASSPQGQGVAFTDTQYF.